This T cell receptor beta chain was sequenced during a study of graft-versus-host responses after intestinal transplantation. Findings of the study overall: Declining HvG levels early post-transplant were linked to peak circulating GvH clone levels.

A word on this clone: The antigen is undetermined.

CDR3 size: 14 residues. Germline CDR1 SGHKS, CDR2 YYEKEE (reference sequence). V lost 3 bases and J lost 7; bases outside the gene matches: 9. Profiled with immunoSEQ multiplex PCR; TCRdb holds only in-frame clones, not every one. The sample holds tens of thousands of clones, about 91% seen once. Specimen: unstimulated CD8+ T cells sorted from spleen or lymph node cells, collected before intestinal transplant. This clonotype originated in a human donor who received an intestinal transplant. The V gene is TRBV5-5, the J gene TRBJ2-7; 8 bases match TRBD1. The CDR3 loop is CASSSPGQGLEQYF. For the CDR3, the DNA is TGTGCCAGCAGCTCCCCCGGACAGGGTTTGGAGCAGTACTTC. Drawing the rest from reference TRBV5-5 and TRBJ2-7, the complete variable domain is DAGVTQSPTHLIKTRGQQVTLRCSPISGHKSVSWYQQVLGQGPQFIFQYYEKEERGRGNFPDRFSARQFPNYSSELNVNALLLGDSALYLCASSSPGQGLEQYFGPGTRLTVT.